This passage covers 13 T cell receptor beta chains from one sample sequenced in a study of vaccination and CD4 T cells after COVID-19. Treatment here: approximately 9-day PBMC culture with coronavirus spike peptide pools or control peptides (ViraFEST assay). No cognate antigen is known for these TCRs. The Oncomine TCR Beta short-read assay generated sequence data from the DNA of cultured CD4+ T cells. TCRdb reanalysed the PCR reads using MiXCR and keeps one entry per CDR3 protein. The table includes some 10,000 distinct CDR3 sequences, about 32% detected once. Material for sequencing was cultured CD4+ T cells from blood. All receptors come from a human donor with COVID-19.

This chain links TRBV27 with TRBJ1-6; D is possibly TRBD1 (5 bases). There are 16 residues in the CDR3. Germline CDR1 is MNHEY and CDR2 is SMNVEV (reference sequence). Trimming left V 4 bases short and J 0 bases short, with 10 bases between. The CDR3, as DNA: TGTGCCAGCAGTTCCAGGACACTCTCCTATAATTCACCCCTCCACTTT. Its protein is CASSSRTLSYNSPLHF.

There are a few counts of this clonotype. The CDR3 region is CASSLVRPSSYEQYF. The DNA for the CDR3 is TGTGCCAGCAGCTTAGTCCGCCCGAGCTCCTACGAGCAGTACTTC. V gene TRBV7-9 combines with J gene TRBJ2-7; D unclear. Germline loops: CDR1 SEHNR, CDR2 FQNEAQ (reference sequence). V gave up 1 base and J gave up 0 bases, with 10 bases separating them. This CDR3 contains 15 residues.

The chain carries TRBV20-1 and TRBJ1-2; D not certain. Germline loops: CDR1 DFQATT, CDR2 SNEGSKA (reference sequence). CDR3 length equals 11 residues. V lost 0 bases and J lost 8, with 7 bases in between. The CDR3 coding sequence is TGCAGTGCTAGAGATTCCGGCGGCTACACCTTC. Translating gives CSARDSGGYTF.

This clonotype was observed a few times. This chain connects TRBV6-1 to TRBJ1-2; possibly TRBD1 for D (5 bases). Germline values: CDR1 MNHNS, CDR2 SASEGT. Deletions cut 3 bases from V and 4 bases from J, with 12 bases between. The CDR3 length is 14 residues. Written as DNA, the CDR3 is TGTGCCAGCAGTGATCCCGGGACTGGCTATGGCTACACCTTC. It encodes CASSDPGTGYGYTF.

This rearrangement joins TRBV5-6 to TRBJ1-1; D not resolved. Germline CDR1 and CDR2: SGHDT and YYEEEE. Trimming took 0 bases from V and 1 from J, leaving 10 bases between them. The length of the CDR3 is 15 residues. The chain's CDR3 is CASSLVVQKNTEAFF. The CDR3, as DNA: TGTGCCAGCAGCTTGGTAGTGCAGAAGAACACTGAAGCTTTCTTT.

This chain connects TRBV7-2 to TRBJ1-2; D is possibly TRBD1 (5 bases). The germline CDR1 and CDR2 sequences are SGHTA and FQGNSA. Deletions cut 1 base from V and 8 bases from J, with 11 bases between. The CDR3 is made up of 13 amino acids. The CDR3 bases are TGTGCCAGCAGCTTAGGGGGGGAGGGGGGCTACACCTTC. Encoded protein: CASSLGGEGGYTF.

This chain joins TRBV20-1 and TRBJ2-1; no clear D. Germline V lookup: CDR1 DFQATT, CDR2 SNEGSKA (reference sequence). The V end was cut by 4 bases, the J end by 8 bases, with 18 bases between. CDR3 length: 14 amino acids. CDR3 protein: CSATPGQLVHEQFF. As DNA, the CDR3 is TGCAGTGCTACTCCGGGCCAATTGGTCCATGAGCAGTTCTTC.

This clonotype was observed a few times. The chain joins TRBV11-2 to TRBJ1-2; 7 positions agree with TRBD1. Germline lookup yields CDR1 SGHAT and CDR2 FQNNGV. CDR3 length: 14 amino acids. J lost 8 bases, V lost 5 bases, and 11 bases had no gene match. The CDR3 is CASSTTGNPFGYTF. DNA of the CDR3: TGTGCCAGCAGCACGACAGGGAACCCCTTCGGCTACACCTTC.

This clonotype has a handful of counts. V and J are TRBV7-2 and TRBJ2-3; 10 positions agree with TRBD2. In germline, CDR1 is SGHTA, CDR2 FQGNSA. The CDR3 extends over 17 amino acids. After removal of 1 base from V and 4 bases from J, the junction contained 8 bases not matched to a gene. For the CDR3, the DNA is TGTGCCAGCAGCTTAGTTTCTCCAGCGGGGGGGGCAGATACGCAGTATTTT. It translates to CASSLVSPAGGADTQYF.

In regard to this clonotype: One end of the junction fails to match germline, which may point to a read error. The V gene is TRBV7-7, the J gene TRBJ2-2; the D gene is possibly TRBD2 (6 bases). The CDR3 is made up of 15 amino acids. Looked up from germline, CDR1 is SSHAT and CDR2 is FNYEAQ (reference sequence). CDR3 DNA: TGTGCTAGCAGCTCTGGAGGGATCGGGGTCGGGGAGCTGTTTTTT. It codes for CASSSGGIGVGELFF.

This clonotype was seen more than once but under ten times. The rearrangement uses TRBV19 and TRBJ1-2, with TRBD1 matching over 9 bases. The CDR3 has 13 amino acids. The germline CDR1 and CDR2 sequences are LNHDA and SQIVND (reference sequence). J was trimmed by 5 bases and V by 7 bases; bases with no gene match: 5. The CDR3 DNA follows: TGTGCCAGTATGGGGGACAGGGTGTATGGCTACACCTTC. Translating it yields CASMGDRVYGYTF.

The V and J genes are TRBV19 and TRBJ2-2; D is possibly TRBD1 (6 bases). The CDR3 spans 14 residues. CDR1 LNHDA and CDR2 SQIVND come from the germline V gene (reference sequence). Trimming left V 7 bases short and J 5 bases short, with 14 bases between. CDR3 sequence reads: CASNNLRGTGELFF. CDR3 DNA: TGTGCCAGTAACAACCTGAGGGGGACCGGGGAGCTGTTTTTT.

The CDR3 loop reads CSAYPGLAGADTQYF. CDR3 sequence (DNA): TGCAGTGCTTACCCGGGACTAGCGGGAGCAGATACGCAGTATTTT. The V and J genes are TRBV20-1 and TRBJ2-3; 14 bases are shared with TRBD2. Trimming took 5 bases from V and 4 from J; bases not matched to a gene: 5. CDR1 and CDR2 from the germline V gene are DFQATT and SNEGSKA (reference sequence). The CDR3 loop spans 15 amino acids.